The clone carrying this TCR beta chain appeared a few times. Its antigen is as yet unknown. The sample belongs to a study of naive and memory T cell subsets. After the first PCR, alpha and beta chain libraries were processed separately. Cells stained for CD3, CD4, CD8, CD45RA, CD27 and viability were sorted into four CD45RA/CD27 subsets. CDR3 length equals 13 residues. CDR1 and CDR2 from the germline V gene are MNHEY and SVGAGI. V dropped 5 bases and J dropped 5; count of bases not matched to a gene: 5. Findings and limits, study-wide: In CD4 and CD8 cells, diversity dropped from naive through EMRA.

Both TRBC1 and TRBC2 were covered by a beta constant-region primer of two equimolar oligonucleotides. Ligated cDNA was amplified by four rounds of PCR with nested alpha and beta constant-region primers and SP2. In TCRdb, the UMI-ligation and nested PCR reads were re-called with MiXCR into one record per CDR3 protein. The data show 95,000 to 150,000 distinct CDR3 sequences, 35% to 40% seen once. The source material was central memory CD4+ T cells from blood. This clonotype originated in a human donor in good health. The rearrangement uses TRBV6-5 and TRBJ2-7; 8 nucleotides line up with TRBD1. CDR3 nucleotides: TGTGCCAGCAGTCAGAACAGGGGGAACGAGCAGTACTTC. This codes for CASSQNRGNEQYF.